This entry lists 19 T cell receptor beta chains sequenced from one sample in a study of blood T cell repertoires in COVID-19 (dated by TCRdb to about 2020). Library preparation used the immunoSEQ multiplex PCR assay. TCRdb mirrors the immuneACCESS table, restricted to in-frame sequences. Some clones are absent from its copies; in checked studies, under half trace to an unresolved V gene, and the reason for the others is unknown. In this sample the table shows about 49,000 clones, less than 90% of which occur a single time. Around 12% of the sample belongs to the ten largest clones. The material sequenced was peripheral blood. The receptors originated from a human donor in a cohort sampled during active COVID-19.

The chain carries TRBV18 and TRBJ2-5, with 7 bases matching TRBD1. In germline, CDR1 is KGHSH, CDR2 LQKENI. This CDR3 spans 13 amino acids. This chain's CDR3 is CSTTGDIQETQYF. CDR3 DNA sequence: TGTTCGACCACAGGGGATATACAAGAGACCCAGTACTTC.

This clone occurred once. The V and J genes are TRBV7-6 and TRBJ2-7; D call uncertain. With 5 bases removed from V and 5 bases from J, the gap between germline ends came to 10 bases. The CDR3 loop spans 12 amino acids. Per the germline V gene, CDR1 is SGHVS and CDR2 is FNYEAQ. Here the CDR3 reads CASSPNFNEQYF. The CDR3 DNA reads TGTGCCAGCAGCCCCAACTTTAACGAGCAGTACTTC.

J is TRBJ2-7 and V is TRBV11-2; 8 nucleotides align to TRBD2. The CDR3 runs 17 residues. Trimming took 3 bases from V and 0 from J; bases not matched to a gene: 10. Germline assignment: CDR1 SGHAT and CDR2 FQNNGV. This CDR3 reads CASSFRGGTTFSYEQYF. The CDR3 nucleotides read TGTGCCAGCAGCTTCCGGGGGGGCACTACCTTCTCCTACGAGCAGTACTTC.

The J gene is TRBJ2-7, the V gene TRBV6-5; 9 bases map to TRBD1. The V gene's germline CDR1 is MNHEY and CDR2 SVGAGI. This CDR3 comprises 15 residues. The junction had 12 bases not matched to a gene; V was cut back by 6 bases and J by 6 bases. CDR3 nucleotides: TGTGCCAGCAGGGACCGGGGACAGGGATCGAGCGAGCAGTACTTC. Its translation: CASRDRGQGSSEQYF.

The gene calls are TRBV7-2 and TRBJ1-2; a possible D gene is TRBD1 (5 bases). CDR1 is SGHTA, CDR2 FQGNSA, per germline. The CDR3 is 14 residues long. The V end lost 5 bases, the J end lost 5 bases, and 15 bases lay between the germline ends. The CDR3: CASSVELDRYGYTF. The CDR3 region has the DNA TGTGCCAGCAGCGTAGAACTTGACAGATATGGCTACACCTTC.

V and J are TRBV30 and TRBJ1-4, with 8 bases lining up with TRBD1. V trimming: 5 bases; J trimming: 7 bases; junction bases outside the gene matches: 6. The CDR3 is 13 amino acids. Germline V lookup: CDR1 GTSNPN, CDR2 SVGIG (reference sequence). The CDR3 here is CAWGQGRGEKLFF. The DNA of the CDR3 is TGTGCCTGGGGACAGGGTAGGGGTGAAAAACTGTTTTTT.

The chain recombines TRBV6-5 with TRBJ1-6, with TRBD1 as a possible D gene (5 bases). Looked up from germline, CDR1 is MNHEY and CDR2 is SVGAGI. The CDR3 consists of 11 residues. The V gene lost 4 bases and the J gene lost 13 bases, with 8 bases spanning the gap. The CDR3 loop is CASSSRGPLHF. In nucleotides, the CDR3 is TGTGCCAGCAGTTCCCGGGGGCCCCTCCACTTT.

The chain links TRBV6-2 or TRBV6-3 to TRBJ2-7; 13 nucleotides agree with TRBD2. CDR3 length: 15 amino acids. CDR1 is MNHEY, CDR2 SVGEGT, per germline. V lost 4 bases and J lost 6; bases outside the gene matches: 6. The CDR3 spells CASSLTSGGAAEQYF. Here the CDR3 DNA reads TGTGCCAGCAGTTTAACTAGCGGGGGGGCCGCCGAGCAGTACTTC.

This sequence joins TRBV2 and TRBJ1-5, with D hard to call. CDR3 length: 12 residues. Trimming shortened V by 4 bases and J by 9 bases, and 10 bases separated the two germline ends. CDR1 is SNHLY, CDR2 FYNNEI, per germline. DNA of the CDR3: TGTGCCAGCAGTGGGGCCCGGCGGCCCCAGCATTTT. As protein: CASSGARRPQHF.

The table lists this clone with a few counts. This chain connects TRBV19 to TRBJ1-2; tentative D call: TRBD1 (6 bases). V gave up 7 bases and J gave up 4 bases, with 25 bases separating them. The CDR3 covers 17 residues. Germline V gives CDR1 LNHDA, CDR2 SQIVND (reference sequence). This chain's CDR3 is CASTIDIQGIALYGYTF. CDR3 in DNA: TGTGCCAGTACCATCGACATACAGGGCATTGCCCTCTATGGCTACACCTTC.

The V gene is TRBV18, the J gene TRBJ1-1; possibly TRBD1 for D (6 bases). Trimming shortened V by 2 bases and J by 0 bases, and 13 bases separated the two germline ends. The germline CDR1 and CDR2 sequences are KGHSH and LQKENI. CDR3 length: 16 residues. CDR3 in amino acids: CASSPLDRTMNTEAFF. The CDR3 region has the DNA TGTGCCAGCTCACCATTGGACAGAACCATGAACACTGAAGCTTTCTTT.

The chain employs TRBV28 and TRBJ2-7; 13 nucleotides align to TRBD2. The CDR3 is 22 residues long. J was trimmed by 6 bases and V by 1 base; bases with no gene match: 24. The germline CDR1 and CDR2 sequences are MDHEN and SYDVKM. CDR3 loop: CASSLSPLKLAGGLSRFGEQYF. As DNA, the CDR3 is TGTGCCAGCAGTTTATCTCCTCTTAAACTAGCGGGGGGGCTCAGTAGGTTCGGCGAGCAGTACTTC.

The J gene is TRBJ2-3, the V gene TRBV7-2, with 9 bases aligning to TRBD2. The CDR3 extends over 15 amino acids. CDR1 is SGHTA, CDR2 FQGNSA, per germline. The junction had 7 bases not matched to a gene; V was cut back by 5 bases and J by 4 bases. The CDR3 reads CASSPSPSGADTQYF. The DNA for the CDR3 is TGTGCCAGCAGCCCTAGCCCTAGCGGGGCAGATACGCAGTATTTT.

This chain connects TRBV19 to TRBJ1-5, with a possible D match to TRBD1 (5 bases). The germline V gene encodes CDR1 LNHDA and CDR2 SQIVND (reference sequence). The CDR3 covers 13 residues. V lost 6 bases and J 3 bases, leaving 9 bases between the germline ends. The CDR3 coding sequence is TGTGCCAGTAGCCAGGGATACAATCAGCCCCAGCATTTT. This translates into CASSQGYNQPQHF. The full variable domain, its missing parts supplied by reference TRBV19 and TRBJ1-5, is DGGITQSPKYLFRKEGQNVTLSCEQNLNHDAMYWYRQDPGQGLRLIYYSQIVNDFQKGDIAEGYSVSREKKESFPLTVTSAQKNPTAFYLCASSQGYNQPQHFGDGTRLSIL.

In DNA form, the CDR3 reads TGTGCCAGCAGCGCAGGCGTTTCACCCCCCTACAATGAGCAGTTCTTC. This codes for CASSAGVSPPYNEQFF. The chain uses TRBV7-9 and TRBJ2-1; the D is unclear. The germline gives CDR1 SEHNR, CDR2 FQNEAQ (reference sequence). Trimming left V 5 bases short and J 2 bases short, with 16 bases between. CDR3 length equals 16 residues.

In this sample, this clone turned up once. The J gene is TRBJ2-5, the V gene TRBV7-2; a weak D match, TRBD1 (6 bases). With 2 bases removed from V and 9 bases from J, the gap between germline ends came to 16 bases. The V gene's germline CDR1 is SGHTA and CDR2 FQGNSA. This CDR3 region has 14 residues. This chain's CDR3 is CASSLSTGNKAQYF. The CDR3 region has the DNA TGTGCCAGCAGCTTATCAACAGGGAATAAGGCCCAGTACTTC.

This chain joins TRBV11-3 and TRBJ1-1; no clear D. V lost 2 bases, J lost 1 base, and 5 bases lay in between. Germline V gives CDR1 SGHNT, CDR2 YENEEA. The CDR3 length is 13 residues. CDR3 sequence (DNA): TGTGCCAGCAGCTTATACAGGAACACTGAAGCTTTCTTT. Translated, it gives CASSLYRNTEAFF.

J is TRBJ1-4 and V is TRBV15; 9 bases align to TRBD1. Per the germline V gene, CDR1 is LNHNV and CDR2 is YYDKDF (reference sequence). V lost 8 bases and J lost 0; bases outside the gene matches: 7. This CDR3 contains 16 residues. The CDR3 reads CATGQGQGATNEKLFF. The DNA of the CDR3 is TGTGCCACCGGTCAGGGACAGGGAGCAACTAATGAAAAACTGTTTTTT.

This CDR3 reads CASSHSGGPYEQYF. DNA for the CDR3: TGCGCCAGCAGCCACAGCGGGGGTCCCTACGAGCAGTACTTC. The chain joins TRBV4-3 to TRBJ2-7; 8 bases are shared with TRBD2. The germline V gene encodes CDR1 LGHNA and CDR2 YSLEER. The CDR3 contains 14 residues. V shed 3 bases and J 2 bases; nucleotides not matched to a gene: 3.